Shown below are 9 T cell receptor beta chains from a single sample sequenced in a study of technical replicates of blood from a few donors. Profiled with immunoSEQ multiplex PCR; TCRdb holds only in-frame clones, not every one. The data hold 14,000 or so clones, with approximately 83% observed a single time. Sequences were obtained from PBMCs. The receptor source for this set is a human donor in good health.

V usage is TRBV5-4 and J usage is TRBJ2-3; 10 bases match TRBD2. CDR1 and CDR2 (germline): SGHNT, YYREEE (reference sequence). V shed 5 bases, J shed 2 bases, and the junction held 5 bases outside the gene matches. The CDR3 loop spans 15 amino acids. The CDR3 region is CASRETSGTTDTQYF. The CDR3 nucleotides read TGTGCCAGCAGGGAAACTAGCGGGACCACAGATACGCAGTATTTT.

This chain joins TRBV7-2 and TRBJ1-2; weak D call: TRBD1 (6 bases). Germline V lookup: CDR1 SGHTA, CDR2 FQGNSA. With 0 bases removed from V and 4 bases from J, the gap between germline ends came to 12 bases. The CDR3 loop spans 15 amino acids. The CDR3 nucleotides are TGTGCCAGCAGCTTAGCCGCACAGGGTCCCTATGGCTACACCTTC. It translates to CASSLAAQGPYGYTF.

The chain combines TRBV7-9 with TRBJ1-1; D unresolved. V gave up 7 bases and J gave up 4 bases, with 10 bases separating them. Germline V gives CDR1 SEHNR, CDR2 FQNEAQ (reference sequence). CDR3 length equals 12 residues. The CDR3: CASTPLITEAFF. CDR3 sequence (DNA): TGTGCCAGCACCCCCCTAATCACTGAAGCTTTCTTT.

The V and J genes are TRBV2 and TRBJ1-1; D remains unclear. V lost 5 bases and J lost 3, with 10 bases in between. Germline values: CDR1 SNHLY, CDR2 FYNNEI. The length of the CDR3 is 13 residues. The CDR3 DNA reads TGTGCCAGCAGTAACCGACGGGACACTGAAGCTTTCTTT. Translation gives CASSNRRDTEAFF.

The chain employs TRBV7-2 and TRBJ2-3; D may be TRBD2 (5 bases). Trimming removed 5 bases from V and 4 bases from J, with 10 bases in between. This CDR3 is 13 amino acids long. The germline CDR1 and CDR2 sequences are SGHTA and FQGNSA. Here the CDR3 reads CASSTTGADTQYF. Here the CDR3 DNA reads TGTGCCAGCAGCACCACCGGGGCAGATACGCAGTATTTT.

The J gene is TRBJ1-1, the V gene TRBV19, with D maybe TRBD1 (6 bases). This CDR3 has 13 amino acids. V lost 8 bases to trimming and J lost 1 base, with 11 bases between them. Germline V CDR1 and CDR2: LNHDA, SQIVND (reference sequence). The CDR3 region is CASGRGGNTEAFF. In DNA form, the CDR3 reads TGTGCCAGTGGGCGAGGGGGGAACACTGAAGCTTTCTTT.

The chain links TRBV7-2 to TRBJ2-1; 10 bases fit TRBD1. V lost 5 bases, J lost 11 bases, and 3 bases stayed unmatched. The CDR3 has 12 amino acids. Per germline, CDR1 SGHTA and CDR2 FQGNSA. The CDR3 region is CASSLTGGQQFF. The CDR3 DNA reads as TGTGCCAGCAGCCTGACAGGGGGCCAGCAGTTCTTC.

The chain joins TRBV5-1 to TRBJ2-5; D is perhaps TRBD1 (6 bases). Germline V lookup: CDR1 SGHRS, CDR2 YFSETQ. V lost 3 bases and J lost 2, with 8 bases in between. CDR3 length equals 13 residues. The CDR3 DNA follows: TGCGCCAGCAGCTCTGGACAGCAAGAGACCCAGTACTTC. Protein product: CASSSGQQETQYF.

The chain carries TRBV19 and TRBJ2-1, with 10 bases fitting TRBD2. V dropped 1 base and J dropped 8; count of bases not matched to a gene: 5. CDR1 LNHDA and CDR2 SQIVND come from the germline V gene (reference sequence). The CDR3 runs 15 residues. CDR3 sequence (DNA): TGTGCCAGTAGTATAGGGTCTAGCGGGAGTGATGAGCAGTTCTTC. Protein product: CASSIGSSGSDEQFF.